This paragraph reports one TCR beta chain. This CDR3 is 19 amino acids long. The V gene lost 0 bases and the J gene lost 0 bases, with 18 bases spanning the gap. Looked up from germline, CDR1 is LGHNA and CDR2 is YSLEER. The sample is drawn from a study of control samples from healthy donors and cancer patients. Produced via immunoSEQ multiplex PCR; TCRdb's table is partial and in-frame only. The sample lists some 120,000 clones, under 95% seen once, with under 2% in the top ten. Sequencing input: PBMCs. The TCR originated in a man over 45 with head and neck cancer. The J gene is TRBJ2-1, the V gene TRBV4-3; D perhaps matches TRBD1 (5 bases). CDR3 DNA: TGCGCCAGCAGCCAAGAGGCTAAGGGGCCCTGGAGCTCCTACAATGAGCAGTTCTTC. Residues: CASSQEAKGPWSSYNEQFF.